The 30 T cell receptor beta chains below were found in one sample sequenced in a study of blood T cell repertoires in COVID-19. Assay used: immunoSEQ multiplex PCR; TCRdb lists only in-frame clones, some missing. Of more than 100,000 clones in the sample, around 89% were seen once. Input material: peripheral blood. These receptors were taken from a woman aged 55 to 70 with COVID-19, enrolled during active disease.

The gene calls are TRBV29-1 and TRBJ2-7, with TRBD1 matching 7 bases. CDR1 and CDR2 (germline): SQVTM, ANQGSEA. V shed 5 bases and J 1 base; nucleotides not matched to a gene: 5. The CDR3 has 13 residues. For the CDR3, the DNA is TGCAGCGTTCGTCCGACAGGGTCCTACGAGCAGTACTTC. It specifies CSVRPTGSYEQYF.

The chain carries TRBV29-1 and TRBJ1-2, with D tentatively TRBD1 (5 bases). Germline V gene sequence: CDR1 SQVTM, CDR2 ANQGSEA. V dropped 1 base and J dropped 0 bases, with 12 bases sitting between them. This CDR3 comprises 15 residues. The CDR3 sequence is CSVEGGGAPNYGYTF. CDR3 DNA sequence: TGCAGCGTTGAAGGCGGCGGGGCGCCTAACTATGGCTACACCTTC.

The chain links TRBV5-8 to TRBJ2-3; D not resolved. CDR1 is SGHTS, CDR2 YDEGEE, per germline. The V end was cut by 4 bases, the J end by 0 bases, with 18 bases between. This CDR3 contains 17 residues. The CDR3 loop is CASSSNPRVISTDTQYF. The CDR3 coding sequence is TGTGCCAGCAGCAGCAATCCACGGGTGATTAGCACAGATACGCAGTATTTT. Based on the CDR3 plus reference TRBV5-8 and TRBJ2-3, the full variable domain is EAGVTQSPTHLIKTRGQQATLRCSPISGHTSVYWYQQALGLGLQFLLWYDEGEERNRGNFPPRFSGRQFPNYSSELNVNALELEDSALYLCASSSNPRVISTDTQYFGPGTRLTVL.

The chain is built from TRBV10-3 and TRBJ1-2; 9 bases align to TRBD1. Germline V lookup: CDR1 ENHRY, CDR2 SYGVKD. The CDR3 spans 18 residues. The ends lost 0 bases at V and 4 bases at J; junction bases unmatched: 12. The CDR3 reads CAISESGSTGTGSYGYTF. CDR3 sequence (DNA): TGTGCCATCAGTGAGTCGGGGTCGACCGGGACAGGGTCCTATGGCTACACCTTC.

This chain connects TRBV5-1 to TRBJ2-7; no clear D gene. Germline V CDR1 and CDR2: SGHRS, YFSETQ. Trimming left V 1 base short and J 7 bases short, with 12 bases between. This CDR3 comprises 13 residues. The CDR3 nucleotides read TGCGCCAGCAGCTTGACGGCCAGGCATGAGCAGTACTTC. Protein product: CASSLTARHEQYF.

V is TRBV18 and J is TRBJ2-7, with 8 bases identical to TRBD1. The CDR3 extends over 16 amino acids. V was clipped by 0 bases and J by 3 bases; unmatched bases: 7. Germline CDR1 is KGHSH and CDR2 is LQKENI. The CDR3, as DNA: TGTGCCAGCTCACCACCCGTGGGACAGGCTTACTACGAGCAGTACTTC. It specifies CASSPPVGQAYYEQYF.

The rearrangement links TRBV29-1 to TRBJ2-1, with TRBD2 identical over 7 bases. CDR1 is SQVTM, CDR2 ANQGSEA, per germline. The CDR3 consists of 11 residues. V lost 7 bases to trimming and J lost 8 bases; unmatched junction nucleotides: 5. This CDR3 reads CSERLADEQFF. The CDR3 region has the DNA TGCAGCGAAAGACTAGCAGATGAGCAGTTCTTC.

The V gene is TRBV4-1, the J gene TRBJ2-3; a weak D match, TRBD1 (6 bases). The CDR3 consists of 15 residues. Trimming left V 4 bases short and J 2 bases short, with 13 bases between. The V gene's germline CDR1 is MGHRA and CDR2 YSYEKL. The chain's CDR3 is CASSLPTGNTDTQYF. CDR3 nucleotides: TGCGCCAGCAGCCTACCTACAGGGAACACAGATACGCAGTATTTT.

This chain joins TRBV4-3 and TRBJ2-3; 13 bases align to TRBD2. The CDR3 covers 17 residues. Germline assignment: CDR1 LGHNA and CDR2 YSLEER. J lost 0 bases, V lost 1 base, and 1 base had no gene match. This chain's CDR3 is CASSQGLAGGSTDTQYF. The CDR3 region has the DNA TGCGCCAGCAGCCAAGGACTAGCGGGGGGTAGCACAGATACGCAGTATTTT.

The CDR3 DNA sequence: TGCAGCGTTTGGGACAGGATGAACACTGAAGCTTTCTTT. It yields the protein CSVWDRMNTEAFF. The chain couples TRBV29-1 to TRBJ1-1, with 8 bases fitting TRBD1. Germline CDR1 reads SQVTM; CDR2 reads ANQGSEA. The CDR3 is 13 residues long. V was clipped by 5 bases and J by 0 bases; unmatched bases: 2.

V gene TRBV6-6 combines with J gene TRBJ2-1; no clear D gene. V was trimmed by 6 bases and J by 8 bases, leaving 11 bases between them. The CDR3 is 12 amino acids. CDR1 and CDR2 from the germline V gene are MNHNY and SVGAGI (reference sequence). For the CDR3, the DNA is TGTGCCAGCAGAATGTCGGTCGATGAGCAGTTCTTC. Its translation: CASRMSVDEQFF.

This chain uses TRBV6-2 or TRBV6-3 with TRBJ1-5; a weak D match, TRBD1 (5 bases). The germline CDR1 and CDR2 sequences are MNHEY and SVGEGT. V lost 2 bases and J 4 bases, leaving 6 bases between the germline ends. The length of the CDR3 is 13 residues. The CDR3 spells CASSYGANQPQHF. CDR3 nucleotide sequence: TGTGCCAGCAGTTACGGGGCGAATCAGCCCCAGCATTTT.

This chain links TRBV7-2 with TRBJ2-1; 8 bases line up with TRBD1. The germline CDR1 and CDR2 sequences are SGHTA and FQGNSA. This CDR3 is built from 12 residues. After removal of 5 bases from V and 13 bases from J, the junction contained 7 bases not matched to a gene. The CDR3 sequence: CASSPPGTGQFF. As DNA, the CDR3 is TGTGCCAGCAGCCCTCCCGGGACAGGACAGTTCTTC. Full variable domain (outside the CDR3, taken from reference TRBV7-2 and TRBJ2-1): GAGVSQSPSNKVTEKGKDVELRCDPISGHTALYWYRQSLGQGLEFLIYFQGNSAPDKSGLPSDRFSAERTGGSVSTLTIQRTQQEDSAVYLCASSPPGTGQFFGPGTRLTVL.

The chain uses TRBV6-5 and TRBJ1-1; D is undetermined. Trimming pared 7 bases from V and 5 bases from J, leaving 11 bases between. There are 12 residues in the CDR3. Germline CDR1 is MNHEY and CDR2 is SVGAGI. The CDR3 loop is CASKNPSTEAFF. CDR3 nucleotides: TGTGCCAGCAAAAATCCCTCGACTGAAGCTTTCTTT.

The CDR3: CASSYSSGGQGKGYTF. CDR3 bases: TGTGCCAGCAGTTACTCGAGTGGGGGACAGGGCAAGGGCTACACCTTC. V usage is TRBV6-6 and J usage is TRBJ1-2; 9 bases are shared with TRBD1. The J segment lost 8 bases and the V segment lost 0 bases, leaving 10 bases of the junction unmatched. This CDR3 region has 16 residues. CDR1 MNHNY and CDR2 SVGAGI come from the germline V gene (reference sequence).

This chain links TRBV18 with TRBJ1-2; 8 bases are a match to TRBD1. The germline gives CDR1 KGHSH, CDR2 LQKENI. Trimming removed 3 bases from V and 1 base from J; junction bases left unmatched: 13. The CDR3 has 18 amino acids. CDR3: CASSPRTGTQLLNYGYTF. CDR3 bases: TGTGCCAGCTCACCCCGGACAGGGACCCAACTTCTTAACTATGGCTACACCTTC.

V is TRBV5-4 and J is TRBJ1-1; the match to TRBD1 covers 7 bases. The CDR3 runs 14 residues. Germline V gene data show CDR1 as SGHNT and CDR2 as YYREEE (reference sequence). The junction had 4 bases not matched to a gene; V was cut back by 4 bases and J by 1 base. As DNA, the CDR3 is TGTGCCAGCAGCCGGGACAGCAAGAACACTGAAGCTTTCTTT. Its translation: CASSRDSKNTEAFF.

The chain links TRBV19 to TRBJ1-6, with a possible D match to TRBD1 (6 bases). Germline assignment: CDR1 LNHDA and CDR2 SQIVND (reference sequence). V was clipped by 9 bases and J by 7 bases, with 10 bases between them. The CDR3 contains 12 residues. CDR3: CASQTGNSPLHF. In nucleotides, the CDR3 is TGTGCCAGCCAGACAGGCAATTCACCCCTCCACTTT.

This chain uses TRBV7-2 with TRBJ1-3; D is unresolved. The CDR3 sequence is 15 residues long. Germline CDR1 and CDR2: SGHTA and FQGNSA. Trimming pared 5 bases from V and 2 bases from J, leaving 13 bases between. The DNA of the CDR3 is TGTGCCAGCAGCCCTTTTAACAGTCCTGGAAACACCATATATTTT. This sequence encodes CASSPFNSPGNTIYF.

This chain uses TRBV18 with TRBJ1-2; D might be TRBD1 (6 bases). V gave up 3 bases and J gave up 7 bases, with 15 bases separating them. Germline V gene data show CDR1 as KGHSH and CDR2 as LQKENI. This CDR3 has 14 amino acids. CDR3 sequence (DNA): TGTGCCAGCTCACCTTCGGGGGGCAGTGGTGGCTACACCTTC. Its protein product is CASSPSGGSGGYTF.

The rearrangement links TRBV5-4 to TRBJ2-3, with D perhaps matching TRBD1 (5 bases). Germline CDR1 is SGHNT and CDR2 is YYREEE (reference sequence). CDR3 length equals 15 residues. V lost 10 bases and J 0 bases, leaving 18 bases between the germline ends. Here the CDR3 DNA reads TGTGCCGGGGCCCCAGGGATTACTAGCACAGATACGCAGTATTTT. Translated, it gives CAGAPGITSTDTQYF. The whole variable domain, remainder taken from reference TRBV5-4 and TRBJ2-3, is ETGVTQSPTHLIKTRGQQVTLRCSSQSGHNTVSWYQQALGQGPQFIFQYYREEENGRGNFPPRFSGLQFPNYSSELNVNALELDDSALYLCAGAPGITSTDTQYFGPGTRLTVL.

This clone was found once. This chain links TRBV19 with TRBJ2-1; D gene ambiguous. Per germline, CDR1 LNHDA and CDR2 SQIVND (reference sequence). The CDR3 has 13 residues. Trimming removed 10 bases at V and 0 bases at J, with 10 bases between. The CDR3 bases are TGTGCCATAACGGGTAGCTCCTACAATGAGCAGTTCTTC. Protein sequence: CAITGSSYNEQFF.

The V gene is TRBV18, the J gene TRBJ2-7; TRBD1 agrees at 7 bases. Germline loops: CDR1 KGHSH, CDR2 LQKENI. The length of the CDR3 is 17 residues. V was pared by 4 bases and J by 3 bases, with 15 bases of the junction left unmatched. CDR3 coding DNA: TGTGCCAGCTCACTCCGACAGGGCCAAAATATCGTCTACGAGCAGTACTTC. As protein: CASSLRQGQNIVYEQYF.

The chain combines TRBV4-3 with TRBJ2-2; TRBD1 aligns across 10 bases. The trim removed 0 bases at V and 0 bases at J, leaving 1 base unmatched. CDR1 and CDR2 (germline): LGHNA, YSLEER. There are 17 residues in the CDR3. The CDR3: CASSQEGQGANTGELFF. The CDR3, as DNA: TGCGCCAGCAGCCAAGAAGGACAGGGGGCGAACACCGGGGAGCTGTTTTTT.

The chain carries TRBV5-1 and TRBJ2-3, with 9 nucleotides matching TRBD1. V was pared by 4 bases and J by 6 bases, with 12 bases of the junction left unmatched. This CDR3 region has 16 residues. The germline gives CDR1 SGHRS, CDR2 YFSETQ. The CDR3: CASSPVQGAFADTQYF. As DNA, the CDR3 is TGCGCCAGCAGCCCGGTACAGGGGGCGTTCGCGGATACGCAGTATTTT.

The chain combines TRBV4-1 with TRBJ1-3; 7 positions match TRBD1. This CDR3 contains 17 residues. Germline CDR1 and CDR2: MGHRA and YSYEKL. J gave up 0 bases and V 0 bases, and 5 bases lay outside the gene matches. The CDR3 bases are TGCGCCAGCAGCCAAGAGGGACAGAGATACTCTGGAAACACCATATATTTT. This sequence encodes CASSQEGQRYSGNTIYF.

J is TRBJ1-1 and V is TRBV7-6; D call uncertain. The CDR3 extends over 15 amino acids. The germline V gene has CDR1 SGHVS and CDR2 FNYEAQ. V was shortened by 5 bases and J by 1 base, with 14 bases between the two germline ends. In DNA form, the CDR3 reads TGTGCCAGCAGCCTACAGAACTCCTGGAACACTGAAGCTTTCTTT. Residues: CASSLQNSWNTEAFF. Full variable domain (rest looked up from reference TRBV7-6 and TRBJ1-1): GAGVSQSPRYKVTKRGQDVALRCDPISGHVSLYWYRQALGQGPEFLTYFNYEAQQDKSGLPNDRFSAERPEGSISTLTIQRTEQRDSAMYRCASSLQNSWNTEAFFGQGTRLTVV.

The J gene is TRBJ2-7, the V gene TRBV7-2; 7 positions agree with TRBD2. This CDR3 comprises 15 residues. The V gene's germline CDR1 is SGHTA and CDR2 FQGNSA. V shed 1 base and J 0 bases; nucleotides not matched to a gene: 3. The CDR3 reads CASSLEGGSSYEQYF. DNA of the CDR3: TGTGCCAGCAGCTTAGAAGGCGGGAGCTCCTACGAGCAGTACTTC.

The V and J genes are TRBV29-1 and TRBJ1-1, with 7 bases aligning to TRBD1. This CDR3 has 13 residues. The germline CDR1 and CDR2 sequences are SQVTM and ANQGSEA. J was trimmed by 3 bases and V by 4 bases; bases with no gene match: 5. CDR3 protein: CSVGDREDTEAFF. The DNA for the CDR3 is TGCAGCGTTGGCGACAGGGAGGACACTGAAGCTTTCTTT.

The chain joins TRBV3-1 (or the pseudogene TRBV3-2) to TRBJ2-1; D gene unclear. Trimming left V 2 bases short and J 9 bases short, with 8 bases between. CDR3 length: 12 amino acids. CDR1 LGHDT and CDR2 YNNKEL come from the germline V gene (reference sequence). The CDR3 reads CASSQSVREQFF. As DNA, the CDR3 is TGTGCCAGCAGCCAATCAGTACGTGAGCAGTTCTTC.